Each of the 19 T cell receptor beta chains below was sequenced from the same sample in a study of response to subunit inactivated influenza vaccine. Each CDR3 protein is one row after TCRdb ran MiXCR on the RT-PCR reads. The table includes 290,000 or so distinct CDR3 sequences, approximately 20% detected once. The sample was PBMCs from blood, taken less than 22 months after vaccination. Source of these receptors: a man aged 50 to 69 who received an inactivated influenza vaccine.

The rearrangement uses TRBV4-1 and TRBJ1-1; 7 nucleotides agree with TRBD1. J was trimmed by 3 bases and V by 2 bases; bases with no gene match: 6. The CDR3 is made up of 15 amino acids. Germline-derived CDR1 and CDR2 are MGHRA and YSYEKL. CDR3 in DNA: TGCGCCAGCAGCCAAACCGGGACAGCTTACACTGAAGCTTTCTTT. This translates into CASSQTGTAYTEAFF.

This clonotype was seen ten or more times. CDR3 loop: CASSLGGSNYGYTF. For the CDR3, the DNA is TGTGCCAGCAGTTTAGGGGGGTCAAACTATGGCTACACCTTC. The V and J genes are TRBV27 and TRBJ1-2; maybe TRBD1 (5 bases). The CDR3 has 14 residues. The V and J ends lost 2 bases and 2 bases respectively, with 9 bases between them. Germline V gene lookup returns CDR1 MNHEY and CDR2 SMNVEV (reference sequence).

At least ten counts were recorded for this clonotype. CDR3 amino acids: CASSLGQGPLYGYTF. The CDR3 bases are TGTGCCAGCAGCCTTGGACAGGGGCCCCTCTATGGCTACACCTTC. The V and J genes are TRBV7-9 and TRBJ1-2, with 9 bases aligning to TRBD1. The CDR3 has 15 amino acids. The germline V gene has CDR1 SEHNR and CDR2 FQNEAQ (reference sequence). The trim removed 5 bases at V and 4 bases at J, leaving 8 bases unmatched.

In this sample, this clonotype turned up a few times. CDR3 sequence: CASSENNYGYTF. CDR3 coding DNA: TGTGCCAGCAGTGAAAATAACTATGGCTACACCTTC. The chain couples TRBV25-1 to TRBJ1-2; D is unresolved. The CDR3 sequence is 12 residues long. Trimming stripped 2 bases from V and 1 base from J, with 2 bases between. Germline assignment: CDR1 MGHDK and CDR2 SYGVNS.

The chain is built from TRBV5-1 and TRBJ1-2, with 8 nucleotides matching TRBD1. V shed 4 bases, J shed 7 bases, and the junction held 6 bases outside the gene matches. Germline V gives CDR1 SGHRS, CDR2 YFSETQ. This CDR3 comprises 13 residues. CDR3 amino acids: CASSAGRGLGYTF. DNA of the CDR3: TGCGCCAGCAGCGCCGGCAGGGGGCTTGGCTACACCTTC.

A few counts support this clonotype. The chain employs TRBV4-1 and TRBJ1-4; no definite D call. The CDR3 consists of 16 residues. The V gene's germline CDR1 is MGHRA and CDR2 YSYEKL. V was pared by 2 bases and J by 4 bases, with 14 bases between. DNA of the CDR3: TGCGCCAGCAGCCAACCCCTGACCAACCGTAATGAAAAACTGTTTTTT. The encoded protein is CASSQPLTNRNEKLFF.

This CDR3 reads CASSLLGAAMETQYF. The DNA for the CDR3 is TGTGCCAGCAGTTTATTAGGGGCTGCAATGGAGACCCAGTACTTC. The chain carries TRBV28 and TRBJ2-5; tentative D call: TRBD1 (5 bases). The CDR3 runs 15 residues. V was cut by 1 base and J by 5 bases, with 14 bases left in between. The germline V gene encodes CDR1 MDHEN and CDR2 SYDVKM.

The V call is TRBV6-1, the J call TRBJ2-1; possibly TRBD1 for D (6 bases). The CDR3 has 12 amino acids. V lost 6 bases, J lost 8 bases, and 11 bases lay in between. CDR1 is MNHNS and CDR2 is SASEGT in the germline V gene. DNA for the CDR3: TGTGCCAGCAGAGAACAGGGCCATGAGCAGTTCTTC. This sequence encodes CASREQGHEQFF.

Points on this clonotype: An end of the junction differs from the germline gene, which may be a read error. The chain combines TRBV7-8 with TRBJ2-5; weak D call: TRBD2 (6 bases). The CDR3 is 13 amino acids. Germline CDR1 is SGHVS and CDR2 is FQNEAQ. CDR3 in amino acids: CASSFPPRETKYF. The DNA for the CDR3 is TGTGCCAGCAGCTTTCCCCCCCGGGAGACCAAGTACTTC.

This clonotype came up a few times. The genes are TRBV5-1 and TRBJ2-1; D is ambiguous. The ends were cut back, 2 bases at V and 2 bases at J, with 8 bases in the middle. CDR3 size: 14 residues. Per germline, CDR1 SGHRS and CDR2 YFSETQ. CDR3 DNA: TGCGCCAGCAGCTTAGGATATACCTACAATGAGCAGTTCTTC. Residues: CASSLGYTYNEQFF.

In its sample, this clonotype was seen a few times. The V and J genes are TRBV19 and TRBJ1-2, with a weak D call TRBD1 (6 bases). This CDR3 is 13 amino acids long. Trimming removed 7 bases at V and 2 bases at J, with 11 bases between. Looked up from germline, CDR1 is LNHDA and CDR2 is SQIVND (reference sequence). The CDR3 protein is CASTHQGNYGYTF. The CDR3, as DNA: TGTGCCAGTACACACCAGGGGAACTATGGCTACACCTTC.

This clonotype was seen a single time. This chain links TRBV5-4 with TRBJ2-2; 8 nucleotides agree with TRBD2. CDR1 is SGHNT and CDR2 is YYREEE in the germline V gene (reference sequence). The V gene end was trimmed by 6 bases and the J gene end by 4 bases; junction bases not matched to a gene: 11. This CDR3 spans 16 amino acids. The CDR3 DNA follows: TGTGCCAGCACCACTAGCCGGGAGGGCCCCACCGGGGAGCTGTTTTTT. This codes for CASTTSREGPTGELFF.

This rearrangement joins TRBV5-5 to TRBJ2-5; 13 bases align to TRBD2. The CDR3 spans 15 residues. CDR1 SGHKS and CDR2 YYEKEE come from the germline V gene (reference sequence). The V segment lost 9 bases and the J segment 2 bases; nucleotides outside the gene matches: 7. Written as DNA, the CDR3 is TGTGCCACGGGACTAGCGGGGTACAAACAAGAGACCCAGTACTTC. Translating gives CATGLAGYKQETQYF.

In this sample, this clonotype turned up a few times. CDR3 coding DNA: TGTGCCAGCAGTTTAGGGGCGGGGAGCACAGATACGCAGTATTTT. This encodes CASSLGAGSTDTQYF. The chain joins TRBV28 to TRBJ2-3, with a tentative D call TRBD2 (6 bases). The CDR3 spans 15 residues. Trimming shortened V by 2 bases and J by 0 bases, and 9 bases separated the two germline ends. Germline CDR1 MDHEN, CDR2 SYDVKM.

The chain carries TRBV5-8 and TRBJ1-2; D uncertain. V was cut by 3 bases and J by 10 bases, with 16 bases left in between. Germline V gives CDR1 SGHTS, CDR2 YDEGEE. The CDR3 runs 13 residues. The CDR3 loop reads CASSSRTAQFYTF. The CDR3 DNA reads TGTGCCAGCAGCTCCCGGACGGCTCAGTTCTACACCTTC.

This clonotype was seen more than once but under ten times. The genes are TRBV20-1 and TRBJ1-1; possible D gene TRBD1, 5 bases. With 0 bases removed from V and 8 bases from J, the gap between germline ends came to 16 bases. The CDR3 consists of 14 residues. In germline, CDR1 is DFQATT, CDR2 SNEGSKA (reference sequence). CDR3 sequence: CSARDPGPAREAFF. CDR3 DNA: TGCAGTGCTAGAGATCCGGGGCCAGCCAGGGAAGCTTTCTTT.

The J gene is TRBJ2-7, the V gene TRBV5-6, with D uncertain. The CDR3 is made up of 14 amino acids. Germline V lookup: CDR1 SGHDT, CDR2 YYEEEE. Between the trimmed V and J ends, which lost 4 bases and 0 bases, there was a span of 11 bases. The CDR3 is CASSPLPGSYEQYF. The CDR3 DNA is TGTGCCAGCAGCCCCCTCCCAGGCTCCTACGAGCAGTACTTC.

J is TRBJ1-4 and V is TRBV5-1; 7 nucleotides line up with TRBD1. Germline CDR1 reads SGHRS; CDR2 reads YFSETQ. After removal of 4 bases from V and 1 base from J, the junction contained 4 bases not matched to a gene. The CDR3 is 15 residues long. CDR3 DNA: TGCGCCAGCAGCCCATGGGACAGAACTAATGAAAAACTGTTTTTT. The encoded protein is CASSPWDRTNEKLFF.

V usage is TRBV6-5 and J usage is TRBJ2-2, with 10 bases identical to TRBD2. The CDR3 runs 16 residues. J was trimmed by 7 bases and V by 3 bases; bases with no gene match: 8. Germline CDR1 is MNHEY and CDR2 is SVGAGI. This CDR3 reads CASSYRLAGVYGELFF. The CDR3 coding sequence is TGTGCCAGCAGTTATCGGCTAGCGGGAGTTTACGGGGAGCTGTTTTTT.